Below, one TCR beta chain is given with its context. Categorization into cohorts depended on clinical history that participants reported. Profiled with immunoSEQ multiplex PCR; TCRdb holds only in-frame clones, not every one. The top ten clones hold 2.5% to 3.5% of a sample with about 240,000 clones, 70% to 90% of them seen once. The CDR3 sequence is 15 residues long. Germline V gene lookup returns CDR1 LNHDA and CDR2 SQIVND (reference sequence). The ends were cut back, 6 bases at V and 0 bases at J, with 14 bases in the middle. This entry is derived from a study of blood T cell repertoires in COVID-19. Across the whole study: Some COVID-19 samples were acute and others convalescent; all came from the United States, Italy and Spain.

This chain connects TRBV19 to TRBJ1-1; perhaps TRBD1 as D (6 bases). The sequence came from a woman in her 40s with acute COVID-19. The specimen was PBMCs or T cells enriched from blood (not recorded which). CDR3 sequence reads: CASSSDSLMNTEAFF. DNA of the CDR3: TGTGCCAGTAGCTCGGACAGCCTTATGAACACTGAAGCTTTCTTT.